A selection of T cell receptor beta chains follows, all from one sample in a study of T cell clones after liver transplantation. Sequencing was performed with immunoSEQ multiplex PCR; in TCRdb, only in-frame clones are kept and a portion is missing. The sample has some 110,000 clones, about nine tenths seen once; the top ten hold around 0.83%. This material consisted of CD4+ T cells from blood, taken 12 months after liver transplant. Every receptor here comes from a human patient who received a liver transplant. The graft donor may be the source of some T cells. The CDR3 runs from the conserved cysteine through the conserved F or W. Where a row states a size, it is once, few, many or the class of an expanded clone; other rows omit it.

V gene: TRBV7-9
clone size: .
CDR3 protein: CASSAQQGLYGYTF

V gene: TRBV27
clone size: once
CDR3 protein: CASSLSGADQPQHF

V gene: TRBV19
clone size: .
CDR3 protein: CASSKTGGGNQPQHF

V gene: TRBV7-2
clone size: .
CDR3 protein: CASSPNDGRQFF

V gene: TRBV6-6
clone size: .
CDR3 protein: CASSYGDRTGNTIYF

V gene: TRBV19
clone size: .
CDR3 protein: CACRNTDTQYF

V gene: TRBV7-3
clone size: .
CDR3 protein: CASSLGTGGRETQYF

V gene: TRBV5-1
clone size: .
CDR3 protein: CASNIDSTEGEQFF

V gene: TRBV6-6
clone size: .
CDR3 protein: CASSYTSDREAFF

V gene: TRBV29-1
clone size: .
CDR3 protein: CSVGGGNTIYF

V gene: TRBV28
clone size: .
CDR3 protein: CASSLSGARNQPQHF

V gene: TRBV29-1
clone size: .
CDR3 protein: CSANRGVGTEAFF

V gene: TRBV4-1
clone size: .
CDR3 protein: CASSQVGGGGNQPQHF

V gene: TRBV4-2
clone size: .
CDR3 protein: CASSQDQGADYGYTF

V gene: TRBV4-3
clone size: .
CDR3 protein: CASSQGSGEANYGYTF

V gene: TRBV6-6
clone size: .
CDR3 protein: CASSPGPRSVYEQYF

V gene: TRBV9
clone size: .
CDR3 protein: CASSSQTGGIVFADTQYF

V gene: TRBV28
clone size: .
CDR3 protein: CASSAPGSEAFF

V gene: TRBV5-1
clone size: .
CDR3 protein: CASSYSGSQETQYF

V gene: TRBV14
clone size: .
CDR3 protein: CASSHSGFSYEQYF

V gene: TRBV29-1
clone size: .
CDR3 protein: CSVRATGSNEKLFF

V gene: TRBV5-1
clone size: once
CDR3 protein: CASSSGNTNTEAFF

V gene: TRBV19
clone size: once
CDR3 protein: CASSLAIGGNQPQHF

V gene: TRBV5-6
clone size: .
CDR3 protein: CASSLGTNRGTEAFF

V gene: TRBV5-1
clone size: once
CDR3 protein: CASSLRAMNTEAFF

V gene: TRBV18
clone size: .
CDR3 protein: CASSPRQEQFF

V gene: TRBV5-1
clone size: .
CDR3 protein: CASSLDYEQYF

V gene: TRBV15
clone size: .
CDR3 protein: CATSRKGGREPDTQYF

V gene: TRBV19
clone size: .
CDR3 protein: CASSIARQAYSNQPQHF

V gene: TRBV11-3
clone size: .
CDR3 protein: CASSLGGRGYNEQFF

V gene: TRBV6-5
clone size: .
CDR3 protein: CASSYSTQGFEAFF